Listed here are 32 T cell receptor beta chains from one sample, sequenced in a study of CD8+CD57+ T cells in acquired aplastic anemia. Patients chosen for sequencing had CD8+CD57+ cells that had expanded, as shown by flow cytometry. TCR beta VDJ combinations and CDR3 sequences were profiled from genomic DNA. One entry per CDR3 protein results from TCRdb running MiXCR on the reads. The sample holds under 350,000 distinct CDR3 sequences, approximately 60% seen once. Material: sorted CD4+, CD8+, or CD8+CD57+ T cells (not recorded which) from PBMCs. The receptors come from a human donor with aplastic anemia.

This clonotype was observed many times. J is TRBJ1-2 and V is TRBV20-1, with no clear D. Trimming pared 6 bases from V and 5 bases from J, leaving 19 bases between. This CDR3 is 14 amino acids long. Germline values: CDR1 DFQATT, CDR2 SNEGSKA (reference sequence). The CDR3, as DNA: TGCAGTGCCAAAGGGCCCGCCTCTTTATATGGCTACACCTTC. Translation: CSAKGPASLYGYTF.

This clonotype was counted at least ten times. The chain has TRBV5-1 and TRBJ1-4, with a possible D match to TRBD1 (5 bases). The CDR3 runs 16 residues. V lost 0 bases, J lost 1 base, and 10 bases lay in between. CDR1 and CDR2 from the germline V gene are SGHRS and YFSETQ. DNA for the CDR3: TGCGCCAGCAGCTTGGACGGGGGAGGAACTAATGAAAAACTGTTTTTT. Amino acid sequence: CASSLDGGGTNEKLFF.

The genes are TRBV29-1 and TRBJ2-7, with D tentatively TRBD1 or TRBD2 (6 bases each). V lost 4 bases and J 0 bases, leaving 13 bases between the germline ends. The CDR3 is made up of 14 amino acids. CDR1 and CDR2 (germline): SQVTM, ANQGSEA. DNA of the CDR3: TGCAGCGTTGGAAGCAGGGGAGGCTCCTACGAGCAGTACTTC. Translation gives CSVGSRGGSYEQYF.

This chain joins TRBV11-2 and TRBJ2-1; 13 bases match TRBD2. CDR3 length: 13 amino acids. Germline lookup yields CDR1 SGHAT and CDR2 FQNNGV. The trim removed 5 bases at V and 11 bases at J, leaving 3 bases unmatched. The CDR3 DNA sequence: TGTGCCAGCAGCCCGGGACTAGCGGGGCAGCAGTTCTTC. This codes for CASSPGLAGQQFF.

This clonotype has ten or more counts. This rearrangement joins TRBV6-1 to TRBJ1-1, with TRBD1 as a possible D gene (5 bases). Trimming pared 8 bases from V and 3 bases from J, leaving 19 bases between. The CDR3 has 15 amino acids. CDR1 MNHNS and CDR2 SASEGT come from the germline V gene. The CDR3 loop is CASGGGKAEDTEAFF. The CDR3 region has the DNA TGTGCCAGCGGGGGAGGGAAGGCCGAGGACACTGAAGCTTTCTTT.

The CDR3 region has the DNA TGTGCCAGCAGCTTGGAAGGGAGGGGACTTGTCTCCTACGAGCAGTACTTC. Encoded protein: CASSLEGRGLVSYEQYF. The chain employs TRBV5-8 and TRBJ2-7; 7 nucleotides align to TRBD2. There are 17 residues in the CDR3. Germline assignment: CDR1 SGHTS and CDR2 YDEGEE. J lost 0 bases, V lost 0 bases, and 9 bases had no gene match.

In the case of this clonotype: At one of its ends the junction is not consistent with the germline gene, which may arise from a read error. J is TRBJ1-1 and V is TRBV2; no clear D gene. The CDR3 is made up of 11 amino acids. Germline V lookup: CDR1 SNHLY, CDR2 FYNNEI. The CDR3 loop reads CASRGSAEAFF. For the CDR3, the DNA is TGTGCCAGCAGGGGATCGGCTGAAGCCTTCTTT.

This clonotype was recorded many times. V is TRBV12-3 or TRBV12-4 and J is TRBJ2-1, with 9 bases that match TRBD2. V was clipped by 7 bases and J by 8 bases; unmatched bases: 12. This CDR3 has 15 residues. Here the CDR3 DNA reads TGTGCCAGCACCTTCTGGGCGGTAGCGGGAGATGAGCAGTTCTTC. Translating it yields CASTFWAVAGDEQFF.

To note about this clonotype: It is likely a read error, because the conserved phenylalanine at the end of the CDR3 is missing. No DNA is shown, since the ends of the CDR3 on it are uncertain; the CDR3 is the one TCRdb lists. This sequence joins TRBV12-3 or TRBV12-4 and TRBJ1-3. The length of the CDR3 is 8 amino acids, counting both ends. The chain's CDR3 is CASRTSGL.

This clonotype was observed at least ten times. CDR3 protein: CASGGGVGEKLFF. The CDR3 bases are TGTGCCAGCGGAGGGGGTGTCGGTGAAAAACTGTTTTTT. This chain uses TRBV6-6 with TRBJ1-4; possible D gene TRBD1, 6 bases. With 8 bases removed from V and 7 bases from J, the gap between germline ends came to 14 bases. Looked up from germline, CDR1 is MNHNY and CDR2 is SVGAGI (reference sequence). The CDR3 spans 13 residues.

This clonotype was seen once. This chain connects TRBV6-5 to TRBJ2-5, with 9 bases matching TRBD1. Germline values: CDR1 MNHEY, CDR2 SVGAGI. The CDR3 runs 13 residues. Trimming took 11 bases from V and 5 from J; bases not matched to a gene: 9. The CDR3 DNA reads as TGTGCCTGCCGGGACAGGGACATTGAGACCCAGTACTTC. Translation gives CACRDRDIETQYF.

The rearrangement links TRBV5-1 to TRBJ2-1, with D maybe TRBD1 (5 bases). The V end lost 4 bases, the J end lost 3 bases, and 14 bases lay between the germline ends. This CDR3 contains 15 residues. Germline assignment: CDR1 SGHRS and CDR2 YFSETQ. CDR3 DNA sequence: TGCGCCAGCAGCCAAGGGGCCGTCAACTACAATGAGCAGTTCTTC. Amino acids: CASSQGAVNYNEQFF.

This sequence joins TRBV20-1 and TRBJ2-5; TRBD2 matches at 7 bases. V dropped 3 bases and J dropped 12; count of bases not matched to a gene: 7. Germline CDR1 is DFQATT and CDR2 is SNEGSKA (reference sequence). The CDR3 consists of 11 residues. CDR3 DNA: TGCAGTGCTAGGTCGGAGCTAGCGGAGTACTTC. It encodes CSARSELAEYF.

This chain links TRBV12-3 or TRBV12-4 with TRBJ2-1; the match to TRBD1 covers 7 bases. With 5 bases clipped from V and 8 bases from J, the junction kept 6 bases outside the gene matches. The CDR3 extends over 13 amino acids. The CDR3 here is CASSLRQGDEQFF. CDR3 DNA: TGTGCCAGCAGTCTAAGACAGGGAGATGAGCAGTTCTTC.

The chain combines TRBV20-1 with TRBJ2-2; D not resolved. Germline CDR1 reads DFQATT; CDR2 reads SNEGSKA (reference sequence). The CDR3 length is 13 residues. V gave up 0 bases and J gave up 4 bases, with 6 bases separating them. CDR3 sequence (DNA): TGCAGTGCTAGAGAAGACATCACCGGGGAGCTGTTTTTT. Translation gives CSAREDITGELFF.

The V gene is TRBV7-6, the J gene TRBJ2-7; D tentatively reads TRBD1 or TRBD2 (5 bases each). There are 17 residues in the CDR3. Germline V gene data show CDR1 as SGHVS and CDR2 as FNYEAQ. The germline V and J ends were trimmed by 5 bases and 4 bases, with 24 bases remaining between them. The CDR3 region has the DNA TGTGCCAGCAGCATTTGGGCGGGTGTGGGGGTCTCGTACGAGCAGTACTTC. Residues: CASSIWAGVGVSYEQYF.

The chain links TRBV7-3 to TRBJ2-5; 11 bases match TRBD2. This CDR3 is built from 14 residues. Germline values: CDR1 SGHTA, CDR2 FQGTGA. The junction had 5 bases not matched to a gene; V was cut back by 6 bases and J by 5 bases. In DNA, the CDR3 is TGTGCCAGCAGGACTAGCGGGATTAGTGAGACCCAGTACTTC. Translated, it gives CASRTSGISETQYF.

The rearrangement uses TRBV2 and TRBJ2-7, with D possibly TRBD2 on 5 matching bases. The CDR3 is 12 residues long. Germline V CDR1 and CDR2: SNHLY, FYNNEI. V was clipped by 3 bases and J by 10 bases, with 13 bases between them. The CDR3: CASSDSLGSQYF. The DNA for the CDR3 is TGTGCCAGCAGTGATAGCCTAGGGAGCCAGTACTTC.

Comments on this clonotype: At one of its ends the junction is not consistent with the germline gene, which may arise from a read error. The chain employs TRBV10-3 and TRBJ1-2; TRBD1 matches at 7 bases. This CDR3 contains 13 residues. Germline V gene sequence: CDR1 ENHRY, CDR2 SYGVKD. CDR3 loop: CASSYSTGRGYTF. The DNA of the CDR3 is TGTGCCAGCAGTTACTCGACAGGGAGAGGCTACACCTTC.

In this sample, this clonotype turned up many times. V is TRBV20-1 and J is TRBJ1-2, with D possibly TRBD1 on 6 matching bases. Looked up from germline, CDR1 is DFQATT and CDR2 is SNEGSKA (reference sequence). Trimming pared 3 bases from V and 2 bases from J, leaving 19 bases between. The CDR3 is 16 residues long. As DNA, the CDR3 is TGCAGTGCTAGCAAAACAGGGCAGGCCCAAAACTATGGCTACACCTTC. It specifies CSASKTGQAQNYGYTF.

This clonotype occurred many times. V is TRBV13 and J is TRBJ2-2, with no clear D. Germline lookup yields CDR1 PRHDT and CDR2 FYEKMQ (reference sequence). V was trimmed by 1 base and J by 0 bases, leaving 12 bases between them. The CDR3 extends over 17 amino acids. The CDR3 region is CASSLARASANTGELFF. The CDR3 coding sequence is TGTGCCAGCAGCTTAGCTCGGGCATCTGCGAACACCGGGGAGCTGTTTTTT.

The rearrangement links TRBV9 to TRBJ2-3, with 10 positions matching TRBD2. CDR1 and CDR2 (germline): SGDLS, YYNGEE. The length of the CDR3 is 15 residues. The junction had 13 bases not matched to a gene; V was cut back by 4 bases and J by 11 bases. The CDR3 DNA reads as TGTGCCAGCAGCACGGGACTAGCGCTGTCTAATGAGCAGTATTTT. Its translation: CASSTGLALSNEQYF.

The table lists this clonotype with many counts. The rearrangement links TRBV20-1 to TRBJ2-1, with 10 bases identical to TRBD2. The CDR3 is 13 amino acids. Germline V gene lookup returns CDR1 DFQATT and CDR2 SNEGSKA (reference sequence). The trim removed 7 bases at V and 8 bases at J, leaving 8 bases unmatched. The CDR3 DNA sequence: TGCAGTGTACCGGGACTAGCGTTCTATGAGCAGTTCTTC. Its protein is CSVPGLAFYEQFF.

This chain links TRBV9 with TRBJ2-5; TRBD2 agrees at 9 bases. Losses at the gene ends were 4 bases for V and 3 bases for J; bases not matched to a gene: 10. The CDR3 spans 16 residues. Germline V gives CDR1 SGDLS, CDR2 YYNGEE. The CDR3 sequence is CASSRLASGNKETQYF. The CDR3, as DNA: TGTGCCAGCAGCCGGCTTGCTAGCGGGAATAAAGAGACCCAGTACTTC.

On this clonotype: A junction end diverges from the germline sequence, so it may reflect a read error. The chain links TRBV6-5 to TRBJ1-1; D unresolved. CDR1 is MNHEY and CDR2 is SVGAGI in the germline V gene. This CDR3 contains 11 residues. In DNA, the CDR3 is TGTGCCAGCCGGGAGTACGCTGAAGCCTTCTTT. Its protein is CASREYAEAFF.

V usage is TRBV10-3 and J usage is TRBJ1-5, with D tentatively TRBD1 (5 bases). Looked up from germline, CDR1 is ENHRY and CDR2 is SYGVKD. This CDR3 region has 13 residues. The V end was cut by 2 bases, the J end by 6 bases, with 8 bases between. The CDR3 here is CAISETGGQPQHF. DNA of the CDR3: TGTGCCATCAGTGAGACAGGAGGTCAGCCCCAGCATTTT.

This clonotype was observed at least ten times. The genes are TRBV7-2 and TRBJ2-1; TRBD2 might be the D (5 bases). Trimming took off 2 bases at V and 6 bases at J, with 5 bases between the two ends. The CDR3 contains 12 residues. Germline loops: CDR1 SGHTA, CDR2 FQGNSA. CDR3 sequence reads: CASSLSGNEQFF. The DNA for the CDR3 is TGTGCCAGCAGCTTAAGCGGCAATGAGCAGTTCTTC.

This clonotype was seen repeatedly, ten times or more. The chain is built from TRBV25-1 and TRBJ2-7; the match to TRBD2 covers 15 bases. The J segment lost 2 bases and the V segment lost 6 bases, leaving 11 bases of the junction unmatched. The CDR3 has 18 residues. Germline V lookup: CDR1 MGHDK, CDR2 SYGVNS. The CDR3 region is CASSEGLAGGFFAYEQYF. CDR3 in DNA: TGTGCCAGCAGCGAAGGACTAGCGGGAGGGTTTTTTGCCTACGAGCAGTACTTC.

In its sample, this clonotype was seen many times. This chain joins TRBV15 and TRBJ2-4; D might be TRBD1 (5 bases). The germline CDR1 and CDR2 sequences are LNHNV and YYDKDF (reference sequence). The CDR3 totals 18 residues. Trimming took 0 bases from V and 0 from J, leaving 15 bases between them. Here the CDR3 reads CATSRDRRQLVAKNIQYF. The CDR3 nucleotides read TGTGCCACCAGCAGAGATCGGAGACAGCTCGTAGCCAAAAACATTCAGTACTTC.

The chain links TRBV20-1 to TRBJ1-6, with D perhaps matching TRBD1 (5 bases). Trimming took 3 bases from V and 7 from J, leaving 13 bases between them. Germline CDR1 and CDR2: DFQATT and SNEGSKA (reference sequence). The CDR3 is 14 amino acids. The CDR3 reads CSARRTFTNSPLHF. The CDR3 DNA reads as TGCAGTGCTAGGAGGACATTCACCAATTCACCCCTCCACTTT.

V usage is TRBV19 and J usage is TRBJ1-2; maybe TRBD1 (6 bases). Germline assignment: CDR1 LNHDA and CDR2 SQIVND (reference sequence). The germline V and J ends were trimmed by 6 bases and 8 bases, with 16 bases remaining between them. The CDR3 has 13 amino acids. CDR3 nucleotide sequence: TGTGCCAGTAGATCGGACAGTATATACGGCTACACCTTC. This translates into CASRSDSIYGYTF.

This clonotype was counted between two and nine times. V is TRBV6-1 and J is TRBJ2-2, with TRBD1 matching over 10 bases. J was trimmed by 5 bases and V by 8 bases; bases with no gene match: 5. Looked up from germline, CDR1 is MNHNS and CDR2 is SASEGT. CDR3 length equals 14 residues. CDR3 region: CASSGQGITGELFF. The CDR3 DNA reads as TGTGCCAGCTCGGGACAGGGGATAACCGGGGAGCTGTTTTTT.